One sample yielded the 3 T cell receptor beta chains listed below, sequenced in a study of glioma-infiltrating T cells. TCR alpha and beta CDR3 regions were amplified from RNA using iRepertoire nested multiplex PCR. TCRdb reprocessed the multiplex PCR reads with MiXCR, giving one entry per CDR3 protein. Among 84,000 or so distinct CDR3 sequences listed, about 25% were seen once. Sample: glioma tissue, nonneoplastic brain tissue, or PBMCs (not recorded which). These TCRs come from a human donor with low-grade glioma or glioblastoma, undergoing nonglioma brain surgery, or in good health (not recorded which).

Judged by abundance, this clonotype is medium-sized. J is TRBJ1-5 and V is TRBV2; D is uncertain. Trimming pared 4 bases from V and 3 bases from J, leaving 10 bases between. Germline-derived CDR1 and CDR2 are SNHLY and FYNNEI. The CDR3 runs 14 residues. The CDR3 protein is CASSVGRVNQPQHF. The CDR3 coding sequence is TGTGCCAGCAGTGTAGGTAGGGTCAATCAGCCCCAGCATTTT.

CDR3 region: CASSLQRQLADTQYF. The CDR3 bases are TGTGCCAGCAGCTTACAAAGGCAACTAGCAGATACGCAGTATTTT. The gene calls are TRBV7-9 and TRBJ2-3; D possibly corresponds to TRBD2 (5 bases). V lost 2 bases and J lost 4, with 13 bases in between. The germline V gene encodes CDR1 SEHNR and CDR2 FQNEAQ (reference sequence). CDR3 length: 15 amino acids.

The chain is built from TRBV5-4 and TRBJ1-1, with 9 bases that match TRBD1. V lost 6 bases and J lost 10; bases outside the gene matches: 22. The CDR3 totals 17 residues. Per the germline V gene, CDR1 is SGHNT and CDR2 is YYREEE (reference sequence). The CDR3 sequence: CASTQGGQGFMNKRAFF. The CDR3 DNA follows: TGTGCCAGCACCCAAGGGGGACAGGGATTTATGAACAAGAGAGCTTTCTTT.